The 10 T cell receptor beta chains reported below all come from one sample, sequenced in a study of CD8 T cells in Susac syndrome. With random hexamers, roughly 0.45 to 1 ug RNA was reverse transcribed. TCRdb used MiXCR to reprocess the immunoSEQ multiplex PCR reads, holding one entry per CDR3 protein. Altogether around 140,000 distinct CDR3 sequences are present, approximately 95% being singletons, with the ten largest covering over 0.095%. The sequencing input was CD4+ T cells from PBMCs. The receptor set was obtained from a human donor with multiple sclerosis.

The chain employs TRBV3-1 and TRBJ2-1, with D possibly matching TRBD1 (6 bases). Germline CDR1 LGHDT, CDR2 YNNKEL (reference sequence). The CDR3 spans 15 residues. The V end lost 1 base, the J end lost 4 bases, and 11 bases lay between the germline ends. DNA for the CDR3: TGTGCCAGCAGCCAAGTGGCAGGGGCTTACAATGAGCAGTTCTTC. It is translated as CASSQVAGAYNEQFF.

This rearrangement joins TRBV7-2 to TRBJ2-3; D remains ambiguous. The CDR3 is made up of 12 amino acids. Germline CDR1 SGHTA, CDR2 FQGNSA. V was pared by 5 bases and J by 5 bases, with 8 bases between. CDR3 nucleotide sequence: TGTGCCAGCAGCCCCCAGAGAGATACGCAGTATTTT. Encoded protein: CASSPQRDTQYF. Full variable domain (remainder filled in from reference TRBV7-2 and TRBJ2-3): GAGVSQSPSNKVTEKGKDVELRCDPISGHTALYWYRQSLGQGLEFLIYFQGNSAPDKSGLPSDRFSAERTGGSVSTLTIQRTQQEDSAVYLCASSPQRDTQYFGPGTRLTVL.

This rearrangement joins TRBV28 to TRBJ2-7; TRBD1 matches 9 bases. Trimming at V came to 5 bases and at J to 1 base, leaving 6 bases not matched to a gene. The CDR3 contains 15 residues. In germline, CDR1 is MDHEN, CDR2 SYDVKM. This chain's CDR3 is CASSPTGQGSYEQYF. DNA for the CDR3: TGTGCCAGCAGTCCAACCGGACAGGGGTCCTACGAGCAGTACTTC.

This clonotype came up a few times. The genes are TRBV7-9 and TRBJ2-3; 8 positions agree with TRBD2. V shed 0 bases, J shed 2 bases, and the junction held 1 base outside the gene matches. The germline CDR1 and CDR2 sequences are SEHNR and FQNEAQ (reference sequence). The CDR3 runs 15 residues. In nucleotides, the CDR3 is TGTGCCAGCAGCTTAGCAGCGGGAGTCACAGATACGCAGTATTTT. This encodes CASSLAAGVTDTQYF.

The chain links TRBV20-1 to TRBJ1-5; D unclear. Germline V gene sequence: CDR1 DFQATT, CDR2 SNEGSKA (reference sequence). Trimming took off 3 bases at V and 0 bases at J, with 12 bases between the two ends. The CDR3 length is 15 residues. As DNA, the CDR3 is TGCAGTGCTAGTGAAGCCTTGTATAGCAATCAGCCCCAGCATTTT. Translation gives CSASEALYSNQPQHF.

CDR3 sequence reads: CASRQRETQYF. The CDR3, as DNA: TGCGCCAGCAGACAGAGAGAGACCCAGTACTTC. The gene calls are TRBV4-1 and TRBJ2-5; D is ambiguous. The V end was cut by 6 bases, the J end by 4 bases, with 6 bases between. This CDR3 spans 11 amino acids. CDR1 and CDR2 from the germline V gene are MGHRA and YSYEKL.

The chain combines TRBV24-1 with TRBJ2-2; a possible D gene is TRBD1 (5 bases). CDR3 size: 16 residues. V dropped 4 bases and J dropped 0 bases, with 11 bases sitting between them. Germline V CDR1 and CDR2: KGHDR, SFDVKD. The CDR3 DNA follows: TGTGCCACCAGTGAACGGACAAAAACGAACACCGGGGAGCTGTTTTTT. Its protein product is CATSERTKTNTGELFF.

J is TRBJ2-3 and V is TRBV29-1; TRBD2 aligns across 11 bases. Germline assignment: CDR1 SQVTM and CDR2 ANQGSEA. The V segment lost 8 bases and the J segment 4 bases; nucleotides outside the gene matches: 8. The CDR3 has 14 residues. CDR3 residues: CSLSGRAGADTQYF. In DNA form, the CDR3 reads TGCAGCCTTAGCGGGAGGGCGGGGGCAGATACGCAGTATTTT.

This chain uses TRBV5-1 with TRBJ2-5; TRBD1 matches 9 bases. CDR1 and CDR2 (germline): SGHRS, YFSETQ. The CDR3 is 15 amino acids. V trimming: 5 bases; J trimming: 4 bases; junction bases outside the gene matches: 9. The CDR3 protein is CASRSGTGFRETQYF. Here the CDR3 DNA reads TGCGCCAGCAGATCAGGGACAGGGTTTCGAGAGACCCAGTACTTC.

CDR3 in amino acids: CASSPRGGGTQYF. CDR3 sequence (DNA): TGTGCCAGCAGTCCCCGAGGAGGGGGGACCCAGTACTTC. The V call is TRBV12-3 or TRBV12-4, the J call TRBJ2-5, with D perhaps matching TRBD1 or TRBD2 (6 bases each). V lost 5 bases and J 7 bases, leaving 14 bases between the germline ends. CDR3 length: 13 amino acids.